This record covers a single T cell receptor beta chain. Its antigen is currently unknown. The CDR3 extends over 13 amino acids. Germline CDR1 and CDR2: GTSNPN and SVGIG (reference sequence). Primers included in the PCR were 60 Vbeta and 13 Jbeta primers. Method: immunoSEQ multiplex PCR; TCRdb's copy keeps in-frame clones and lacks some. The table has 110,000 to 150,000 clones, roughly 80% seen once. The data belong to a study of cytomegalovirus exposure and HLA in healthy donors. Overall study results and limits: TCR beta sequences numbering about 17,000 were associated with HLA alleles at 0.05 false discovery rate in a later analysis.

The chain combines TRBV30 with TRBJ1-3, with TRBD1 matching 7 bases. The sequence derives from a woman between 40 and 50 years old in good health and CMV-seropositive. Material for sequencing was PBMCs. CDR3 DNA sequence: TGTGCTAGGGACAGTTTCTCTGGAAACACCATATATTTT. It yields the protein CARDSFSGNTIYF. Filled out from reference TRBV30 and TRBJ1-3, the complete variable domain reads SQTIHQWPATLVQPVGSPLSLECTVEGTSNPNLYWYRQAAGRGLQLLFYSVGIGQISSEVPQNLSASRPQDRQFILSSKKLLLSDSGFYLCARDSFSGNTIYFGEGSWLTVV.